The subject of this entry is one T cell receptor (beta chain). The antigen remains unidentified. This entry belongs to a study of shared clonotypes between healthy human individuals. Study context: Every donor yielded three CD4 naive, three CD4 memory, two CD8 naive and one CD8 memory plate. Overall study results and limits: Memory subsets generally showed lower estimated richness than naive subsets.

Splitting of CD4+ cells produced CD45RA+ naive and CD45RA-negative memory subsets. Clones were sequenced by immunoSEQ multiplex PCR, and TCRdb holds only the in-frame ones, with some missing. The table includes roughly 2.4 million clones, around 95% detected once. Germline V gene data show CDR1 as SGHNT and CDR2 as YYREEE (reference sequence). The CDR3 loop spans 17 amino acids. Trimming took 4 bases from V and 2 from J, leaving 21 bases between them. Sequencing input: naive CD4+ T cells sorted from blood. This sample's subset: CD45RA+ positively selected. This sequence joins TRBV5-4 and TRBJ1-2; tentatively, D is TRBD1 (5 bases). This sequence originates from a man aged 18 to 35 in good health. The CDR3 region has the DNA TGTGCCAGCAGCCAAGAGGCCACGGGGGGGATAAACTATGGCTACACCTTC. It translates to CASSQEATGGINYGYTF.